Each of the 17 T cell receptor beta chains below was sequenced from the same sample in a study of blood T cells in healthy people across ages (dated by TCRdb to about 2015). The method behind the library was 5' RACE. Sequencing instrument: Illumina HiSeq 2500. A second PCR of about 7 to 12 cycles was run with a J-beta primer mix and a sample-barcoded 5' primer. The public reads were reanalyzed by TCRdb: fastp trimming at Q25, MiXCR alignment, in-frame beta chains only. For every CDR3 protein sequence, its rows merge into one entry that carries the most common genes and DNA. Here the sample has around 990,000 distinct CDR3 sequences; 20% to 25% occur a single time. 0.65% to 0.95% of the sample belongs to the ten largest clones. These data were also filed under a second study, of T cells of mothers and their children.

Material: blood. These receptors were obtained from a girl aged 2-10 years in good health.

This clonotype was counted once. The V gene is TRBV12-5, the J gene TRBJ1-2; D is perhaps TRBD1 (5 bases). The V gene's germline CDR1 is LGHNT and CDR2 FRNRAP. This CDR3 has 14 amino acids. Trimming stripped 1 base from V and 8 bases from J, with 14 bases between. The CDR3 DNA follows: TGTGCTAGTGGTTTGGGCTTCGGGGGACCGGGCTACACCTTC. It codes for CASGLGFGGPGYTF. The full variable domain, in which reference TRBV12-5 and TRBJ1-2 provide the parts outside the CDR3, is DARVTQTPRHKVTEMGQEVTMRCQPILGHNTVFWYRQTMMQGLELLAYFRNRAPLDDSGMPKDRFSAEMPDATLATLKIQPSEPRDSAVYFCASGLGFGGPGYTFGSGTRLTVV.

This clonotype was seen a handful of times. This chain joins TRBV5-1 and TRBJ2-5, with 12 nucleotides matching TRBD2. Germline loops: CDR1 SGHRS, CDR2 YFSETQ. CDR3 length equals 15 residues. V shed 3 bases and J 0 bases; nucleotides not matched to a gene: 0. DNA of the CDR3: TGCGCCAGCAGCTGGACTAGCGGGAACCAAGAGACCCAGTACTTC. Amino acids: CASSWTSGNQETQYF.

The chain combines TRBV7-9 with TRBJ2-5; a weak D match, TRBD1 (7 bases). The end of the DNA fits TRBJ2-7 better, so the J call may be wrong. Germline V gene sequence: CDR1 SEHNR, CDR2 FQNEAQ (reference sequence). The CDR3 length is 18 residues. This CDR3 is CASSPSGAGDRTGYEQYF. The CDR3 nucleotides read TGTGCCAGCAGCCCCTCGGGGGCAGGGGACAGAACAGGGTACGAGCAGTACTTC.

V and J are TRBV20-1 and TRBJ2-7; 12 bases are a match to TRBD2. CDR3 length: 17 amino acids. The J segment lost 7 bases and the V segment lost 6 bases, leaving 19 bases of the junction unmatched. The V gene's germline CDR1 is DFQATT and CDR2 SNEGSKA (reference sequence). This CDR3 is CSASTFARGLAGVEQYF. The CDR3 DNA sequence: TGCAGTGCCAGTACGTTCGCGCGGGGACTAGCGGGTGTTGAGCAGTACTTC.

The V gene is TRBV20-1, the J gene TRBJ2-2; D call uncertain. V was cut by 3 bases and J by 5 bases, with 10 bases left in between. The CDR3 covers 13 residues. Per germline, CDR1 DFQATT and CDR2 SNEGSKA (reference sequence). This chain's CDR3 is CSARVPVTGELFF. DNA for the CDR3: TGCAGTGCTAGGGTCCCAGTAACCGGGGAGCTGTTTTTT.

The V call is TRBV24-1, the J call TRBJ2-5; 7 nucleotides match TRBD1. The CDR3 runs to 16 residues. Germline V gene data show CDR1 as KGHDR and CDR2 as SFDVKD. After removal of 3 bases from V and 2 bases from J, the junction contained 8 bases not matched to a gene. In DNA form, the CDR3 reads TGTGCCACCAGTGATCCTACGACAGGGCGACAAGAGACCCAGTACTTC. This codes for CATSDPTTGRQETQYF.

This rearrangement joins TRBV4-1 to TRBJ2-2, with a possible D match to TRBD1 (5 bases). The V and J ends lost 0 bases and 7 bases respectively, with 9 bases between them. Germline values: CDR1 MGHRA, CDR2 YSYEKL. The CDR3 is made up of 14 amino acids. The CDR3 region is CASSQEGLGGELFF. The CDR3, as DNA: TGCGCCAGCAGCCAAGAGGGGCTTGGCGGGGAGCTGTTTTTT.

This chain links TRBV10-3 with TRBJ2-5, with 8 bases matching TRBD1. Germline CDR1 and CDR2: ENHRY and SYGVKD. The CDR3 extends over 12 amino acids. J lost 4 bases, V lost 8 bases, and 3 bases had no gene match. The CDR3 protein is CAIADRGETQYF. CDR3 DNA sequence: TGTGCCATCGCCGACAGGGGAGAGACCCAGTACTTC.

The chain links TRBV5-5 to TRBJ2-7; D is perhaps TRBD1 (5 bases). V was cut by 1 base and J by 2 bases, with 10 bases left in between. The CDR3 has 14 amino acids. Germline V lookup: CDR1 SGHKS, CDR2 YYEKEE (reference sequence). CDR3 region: CASSLSAGTYEQYF. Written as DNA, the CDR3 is TGTGCCAGCAGCTTGTCTGCAGGGACCTACGAGCAGTACTTC.

CDR3 in amino acids: CASSLGGVSRNTEAFF. The CDR3 DNA follows: TGTGCCAGCAGCTTAGGAGGTGTCAGTAGGAACACTGAAGCTTTCTTT. The V and J genes are TRBV7-8 and TRBJ1-1, with D hard to call. The germline CDR1 and CDR2 sequences are SGHVS and FQNEAQ. Trimming cost V 1 base and J 1 base, with 13 bases left between them. This CDR3 has 16 amino acids. Combining the CDR3 with reference TRBV7-8 and TRBJ1-1 gives the whole variable domain GAGVSQSPRYKVAKRGQDVALRCDPISGHVSLFWYQQALGQGPEFLTYFQNEAQLDKSGLPSDRFFAERPEGSVSTLKIQRTQQEDSAVYLCASSLGGVSRNTEAFFGQGTRLTVV.

CDR3 nucleotide sequence: TGTGCCAGCATGACCGGGACTAGCGGTCCCTACGAGCAGTACTTC. Its translation: CASMTGTSGPYEQYF. The chain carries TRBV27 and TRBJ2-7, with TRBD2 identical over 11 bases. Germline values: CDR1 MNHEY, CDR2 SMNVEV (reference sequence). V lost 7 bases and J lost 2; bases outside the gene matches: 7. The CDR3 extends over 15 amino acids.

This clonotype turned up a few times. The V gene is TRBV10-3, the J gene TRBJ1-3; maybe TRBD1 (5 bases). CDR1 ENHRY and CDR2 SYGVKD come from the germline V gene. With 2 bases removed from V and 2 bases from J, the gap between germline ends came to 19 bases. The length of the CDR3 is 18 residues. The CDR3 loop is CAISERGARTTPGNTIYF. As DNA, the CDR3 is TGTGCCATCAGTGAGAGGGGAGCCAGAACAACCCCTGGAAACACCATATATTTT.

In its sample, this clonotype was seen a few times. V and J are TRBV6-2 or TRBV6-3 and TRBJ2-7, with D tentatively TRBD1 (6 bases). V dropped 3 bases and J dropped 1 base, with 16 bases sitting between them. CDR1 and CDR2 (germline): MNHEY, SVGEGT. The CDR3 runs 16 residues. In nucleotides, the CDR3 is TGTGCCAGCAGTTATGGTAGGGGGACACCGTCCTACGAGCAGTACTTC. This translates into CASSYGRGTPSYEQYF.

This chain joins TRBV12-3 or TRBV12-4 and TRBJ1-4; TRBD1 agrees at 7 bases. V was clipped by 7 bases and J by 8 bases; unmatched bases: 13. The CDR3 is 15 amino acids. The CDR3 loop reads CASTVMTGRREKLFF. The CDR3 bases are TGTGCCAGCACCGTGATGACAGGGCGTCGGGAAAAACTGTTTTTT.

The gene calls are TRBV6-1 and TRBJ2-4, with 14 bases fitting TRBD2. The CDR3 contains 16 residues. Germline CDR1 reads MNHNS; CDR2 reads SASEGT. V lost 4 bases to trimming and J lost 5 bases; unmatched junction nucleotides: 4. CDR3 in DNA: TGTGCCAGCAGTGCCCGACTAGCGGGGGGGCAAAACATTCAGTACTTC. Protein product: CASSARLAGGQNIQYF.

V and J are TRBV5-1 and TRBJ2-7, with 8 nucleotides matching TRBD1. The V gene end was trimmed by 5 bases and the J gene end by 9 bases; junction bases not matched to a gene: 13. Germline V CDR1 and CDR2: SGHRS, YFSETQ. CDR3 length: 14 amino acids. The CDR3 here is CASSLDRETFVQYF. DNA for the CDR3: TGCGCCAGCAGTCTGGACAGGGAAACTTTTGTGCAGTACTTC.

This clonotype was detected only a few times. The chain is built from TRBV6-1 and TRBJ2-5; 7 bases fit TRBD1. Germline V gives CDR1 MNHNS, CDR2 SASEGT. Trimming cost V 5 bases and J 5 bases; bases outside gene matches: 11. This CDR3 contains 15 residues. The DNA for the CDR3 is TGTGCCAGCAGTCACGGACAGGAACCAGGGGAGACCCAGTACTTC. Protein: CASSHGQEPGETQYF.